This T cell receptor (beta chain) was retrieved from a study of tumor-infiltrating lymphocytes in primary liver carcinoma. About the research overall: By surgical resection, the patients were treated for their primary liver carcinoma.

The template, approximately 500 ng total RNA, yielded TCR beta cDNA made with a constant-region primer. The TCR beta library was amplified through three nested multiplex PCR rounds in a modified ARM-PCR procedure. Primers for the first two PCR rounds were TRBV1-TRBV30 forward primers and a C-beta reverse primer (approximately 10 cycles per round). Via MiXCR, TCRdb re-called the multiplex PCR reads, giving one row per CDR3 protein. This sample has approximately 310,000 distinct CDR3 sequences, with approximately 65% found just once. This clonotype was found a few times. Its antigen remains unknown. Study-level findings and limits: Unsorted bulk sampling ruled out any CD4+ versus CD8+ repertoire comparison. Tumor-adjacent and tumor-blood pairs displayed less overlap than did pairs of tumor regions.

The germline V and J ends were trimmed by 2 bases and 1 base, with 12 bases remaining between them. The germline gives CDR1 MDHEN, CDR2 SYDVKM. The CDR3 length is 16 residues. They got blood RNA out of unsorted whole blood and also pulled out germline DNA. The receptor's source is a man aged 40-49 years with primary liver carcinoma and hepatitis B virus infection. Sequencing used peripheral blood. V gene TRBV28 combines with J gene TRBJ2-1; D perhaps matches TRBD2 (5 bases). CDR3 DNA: TGTGCCAGCAGTTTACTCGGCCGCGGGTCCTACAATGAGCAGTTCTTC. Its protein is CASSLLGRGSYNEQFF.